This T cell receptor beta chain was documented in a study of radiotherapy plus CTLA-4 blockade in lung cancer. Those patients who had chemo-refractory metastatic non-small-cell lung cancer were given focal radiation along with CTLA-4 blockade through ipilimumab. The V and J ends lost 4 bases and 1 base, in that order; junction bases with no gene match: 2. Per germline, CDR1 MNHNY and CDR2 SVGAGI (reference sequence). The CDR3 has 14 amino acids. Study-wide points: Following radiotherapy plus ipilimumab, tumor-derived TCR clones expanded in the blood. According to reports, early shifts in blood T cell clones, alongside interferon-beta, forecast response most accurately.

Sequencing was performed with immunoSEQ multiplex PCR; in TCRdb, only in-frame clones are kept and a portion is missing. This sample has about 70,000 clones, with more than 70% found just once. Concerning this clone itself: Its antigen is unknown.

This clonotype was sampled from a human donor with non-small cell lung cancer whose response to radiotherapy plus ipilimumab could not be evaluated. Some clones in this sample may be carry-over from other donors' samples. This sample comprised peripheral blood, obtained from a patient treated with radiotherapy plus ipilimumab. V and J are TRBV6-6 and TRBJ1-1; 8 positions match TRBD1. The CDR3 reads CASSLTGENTEAFF. The CDR3 DNA sequence: TGTGCCAGCAGTTTGACAGGGGAGAACACTGAAGCTTTCTTT.